This TCR beta chain was retrieved from a study of blood T cell repertoires in COVID-19. Across the study: Acute and convalescent COVID-19 samples came from the United States, Italy and Spain. From T cells, B-cell-depleted T cells, or PBMCs came the material, which was cDNA or gDNA.

This CDR3 spans 13 amino acids. J was trimmed by 16 bases and V by 3 bases; bases with no gene match: 11. Germline V lookup: CDR1 LGHDT, CDR2 YNNKEL (reference sequence). Methods used by the authors: Estimation of nucleated cell counts relied on the amplification of reference gene primers. The table came from immunoSEQ multiplex PCR; TCRdb's copy has only in-frame clones and leaves some out. That table supplies the V and J calls and clone size; D and trimming were determined from the DNA. Here the sample spans a few hundred thousand clones, approximately 86% being singletons. The receptor was derived from a woman in her thirties who had recovered from COVID-19. The sample taken for sequencing was peripheral blood. The V gene is TRBV3-1 (or the pseudogene TRBV3-2), the J gene TRBJ2-1; TRBD1 matches 8 bases. CDR3 loop: CASSHETGTGIFF. CDR3 DNA: TGTGCCAGCAGCCATGAAACCGGGACAGGTATATTCTTC.